This T cell receptor (beta chain) was found in a study of response to subunit inactivated influenza vaccine. Each CDR3 protein gets one entry after TCRdb re-called the RT-PCR reads with MiXCR. The sample consists of roughly 550,000 distinct CDR3 sequences, less than 25% of them appearing once. Only one count was recorded for this clonotype. V was shortened by 5 bases and J by 5 bases, with 21 bases between the two germline ends. The CDR3 contains 16 residues. Germline V gene sequence: CDR1 SGHVS, CDR2 FQNEAQ. The sample also formed part of further work on T cells expressing NK-cell markers. That report adds: Scientists made TCR beta cDNA using 5'RACE template switching with UMIs.

The chain uses TRBV7-8 and TRBJ2-5, with D possibly being TRBD2 (6 bases). This clonotype was sampled from a man aged 50 to 59 who received an inactivated influenza vaccine. This specimen consisted of CD4+ T cells sorted from PBMCs, obtained 11 to 12 days after vaccination. The chain's CDR3 is CASSVTGRIAGETQYF. The CDR3 DNA follows: TGTGCCAGCAGCGTCACGGGGAGGATCGCGGGTGAGACCCAGTACTTC. Combining the CDR3 with reference TRBV7-8 and TRBJ2-5 gives the whole variable domain GAGVSQSPRYKVAKRGQDVALRCDPISGHVSLFWYQQALGQGPEFLTYFQNEAQLDKSGLPSDRFFAERPEGSVSTLKIQRTQQEDSAVYLCASSVTGRIAGETQYFGPGTRLLVL.